The rows below give T cell receptor beta chains drawn from one sample of a study of preoperative IRX-2 immunotherapy in early breast cancer. Profiling relied on immunoSEQ multiplex PCR, and the TCRdb table lists in-frame clones only, not all of them. This sample has 40,000 to 50,000 clones; roughly 77% occur once, and the top ten carry approximately 1%. The sequencing used tumor tissue, collected after IRX-2 immunotherapy. The receptors come from a human donor with breast cancer. Both conserved end residues are part of each CDR3. The D gene is left open where the match is weak. Clone size, where shown, is once, few, many, or a class for clones that have expanded.

j_gene: TRBJ1-5; abundance: -; v_gene: TRBV19; d_gene: TRBD1; CDR3nt: TGTGCCAGTAGTCCCGGGACAGGGGGAGGACAGCCCCAGCATTTT; CDR3aa: CASSPGTGGGQPQHF
j_gene: TRBJ2-5; abundance: -; v_gene: TRBV6-8; d_gene: TRBD1; CDR3nt: TGTGCCAGCAGTCCTAGACAGGGGGCATGGGGAGAGACCCAGTACTTC; CDR3aa: CASSPRQGAWGETQYF
j_gene: TRBJ2-2; abundance: -; v_gene: TRBV18; d_gene: -; CDR3nt: TGTGCCAGCTCACTACAGGGGAACACCGGGGAGCTGTTTTTT; CDR3aa: CASSLQGNTGELFF
j_gene: TRBJ2-4; abundance: -; v_gene: TRBV10-2; d_gene: -; CDR3nt: TGCGCCAGCAGTGATCACTCTGTTCTAGCCAAAAACATTCAGTACTTC; CDR3aa: CASSDHSVLAKNIQYF
j_gene: TRBJ2-7; abundance: once; v_gene: TRBV18; d_gene: -; CDR3nt: TGTGCCAGCTCACTGAGTATCAACAGGGAGAATACCTACGAGCAGTACTTC; CDR3aa: CASSLSINRENTYEQYF
j_gene: TRBJ2-1; abundance: -; v_gene: TRBV7-6; d_gene: TRBD2; CDR3nt: TGTGCCAGCAGCAGTAGCGGGAGAAGTACCTACAATGAGCAGTTCTTC; CDR3aa: CASSSSGRSTYNEQFF
j_gene: TRBJ1-1; abundance: few; v_gene: TRBV11-3; d_gene: -; CDR3nt: TGTGCCAGCAGCTCCGGACAGATCGGGAACACTGAAGCTTTCTTT; CDR3aa: CASSSGQIGNTEAFF
j_gene: TRBJ2-1; abundance: -; v_gene: TRBV5-1; d_gene: TRBD1; CDR3nt: TGCGCCAGCAGCTTGGCGGGACAGGGGTACAATGAGCAGTTCTTC; CDR3aa: CASSLAGQGYNEQFF
j_gene: TRBJ2-7; abundance: -; v_gene: TRBV5-1; d_gene: TRBD2; CDR3nt: TGCGCCAGCAGCCCCTGGACTAGCGGGGACGACGAGCAGTACTTC; CDR3aa: CASSPWTSGDDEQYF
j_gene: TRBJ2-5; abundance: -; v_gene: TRBV6-8; d_gene: -; CDR3nt: TGTGCCAGCAGTTACTTACCGACAGGACAAGAGACCCAGTACTTC; CDR3aa: CASSYLPTGQETQYF
j_gene: TRBJ2-3; abundance: few; v_gene: TRBV6-8; d_gene: TRBD2; CDR3nt: TGTGCCAGCAGTTACTCGTGGGGGGGTGGCACAGATACGCAGTATTTT; CDR3aa: CASSYSWGGGTDTQYF
j_gene: TRBJ1-2; abundance: -; v_gene: TRBV14; d_gene: -; CDR3nt: TGTGCCAGCAGCCAAGATCGAGGGGGATCTGGTGGCTACACCTTC; CDR3aa: CASSQDRGGSGGYTF
j_gene: TRBJ2-7; abundance: few; v_gene: TRBV6-8; d_gene: TRBD2; CDR3nt: TGTGCCAGCAGTTACGGGGGACTAGGTCGGTACGAGCAGTACTTC; CDR3aa: CASSYGGLGRYEQYF
j_gene: TRBJ2-7; abundance: once; v_gene: TRBV5-1; d_gene: TRBD2; CDR3nt: TGCGCCAGCAGCTTGTCGGGGGGAGTCTACGAGCAGTACTTC; CDR3aa: CASSLSGGVYEQYF
j_gene: TRBJ1-6; abundance: -; v_gene: TRBV1; d_gene: -; CDR3nt: TGCGCCAGCAGTCCGCGGGACAGGGATAATTCACCCCTCCACTTT; CDR3aa: CASSPRDRDNSPLHF
j_gene: TRBJ1-4; abundance: -; v_gene: TRBV15; d_gene: -; CDR3nt: TGTGCCACCAGCAGACCTCCAGGGGCAACTAATGAAAAACTGTTTTTT; CDR3aa: CATSRPPGATNEKLFF
j_gene: TRBJ2-7; abundance: -; v_gene: TRBV11-3; d_gene: TRBD2; CDR3nt: TGTGCCAGCAGCCCGGGACTAGGATACGACGAGCAGTACTTC; CDR3aa: CASSPGLGYDEQYF
j_gene: TRBJ2-7; abundance: -; v_gene: TRBV10-1; d_gene: -; CDR3nt: TGCGCCAGCAGTGAGTCTAGAGGGGCCTTTGGAGAGCAGTACTTC; CDR3aa: CASSESRGAFGEQYF
j_gene: TRBJ1-3; abundance: -; v_gene: TRBV7-5; d_gene: -; CDR3nt: TGTGCCAGCAGCTTGCCCCCCCGGCTGAGCTCTGGAAACACCATATATTTT; CDR3aa: CASSLPPRLSSGNTIYF
j_gene: TRBJ1-1; abundance: -; v_gene: TRBV29-1; d_gene: TRBD1; CDR3nt: TGCAGCGTTCCTTTAAATCCGACAGGGGTGAACACTGAAGCTTTCTTT; CDR3aa: CSVPLNPTGVNTEAFF
j_gene: TRBJ2-6; abundance: -; v_gene: TRBV7-4; d_gene: -; CDR3nt: TGTGCCAGCAGCCCGGGACTTGCGGCCAACGTCCTGACTTTC; CDR3aa: CASSPGLAANVLTF
j_gene: TRBJ1-1; abundance: -; v_gene: TRBV18; d_gene: -; CDR3nt: TGTGCCAGCTCACCGAACCAGGGGAACACTGAAGCTTTCTTT; CDR3aa: CASSPNQGNTEAFF
j_gene: TRBJ2-3; abundance: -; v_gene: TRBV28; d_gene: -; CDR3nt: TGTGCCAGCAGTTCAACCCTAGATACGCAGTATTTT; CDR3aa: CASSSTLDTQYF
j_gene: TRBJ2-7; abundance: few; v_gene: TRBV5-1; d_gene: TRBD2; CDR3nt: TGCGCCAGCAGTCTGACTAGCGGGGGGGTAAAGCAGTACTTC; CDR3aa: CASSLTSGGVKQYF
j_gene: TRBJ1-1; abundance: few; v_gene: TRBV7-1; d_gene: -; CDR3nt: TGTGCCAGCAGACTTGACTTGAACACTGAAGCTTTCTTT; CDR3aa: CASRLDLNTEAFF
j_gene: TRBJ2-7; abundance: -; v_gene: TRBV10-1; d_gene: TRBD2; CDR3nt: TGCGCCAGCAGTGACGGCGGGGGGGACTACGAGCAGTACTTC; CDR3aa: CASSDGGGDYEQYF
j_gene: TRBJ2-5; abundance: -; v_gene: TRBV6-8; d_gene: TRBD2; CDR3nt: TGTGCCAGCAGTTACTTGCCTAGCGGGGGGGAAGAGACTCAGTACTTC; CDR3aa: CASSYLPSGGEETQYF
j_gene: TRBJ1-1; abundance: -; v_gene: TRBV15; d_gene: TRBD1; CDR3nt: TGTGCCACCAGCAGGCCAGGGGGGTACACTGAAGCTTTCTTT; CDR3aa: CATSRPGGYTEAFF
j_gene: TRBJ2-2; abundance: -; v_gene: TRBV6-8; d_gene: -; CDR3nt: TGTGCCATCAGGAATTCAGGGACGGCGAACACCGGGGAGCTGTTTTTT; CDR3aa: CAIRNSGTANTGELFF
j_gene: TRBJ2-7; abundance: -; v_gene: TRBV11-3; d_gene: -; CDR3nt: TGTGCCAGCAGCTTAGACGGGGGTTCCTACGAGCAGTACTTC; CDR3aa: CASSLDGGSYEQYF
j_gene: TRBJ2-7; abundance: -; v_gene: TRBV28; d_gene: -; CDR3nt: TGTGCCAGCAGCTCGGGCGGAACTCTCGACGAGCAGTACTTC; CDR3aa: CASSSGGTLDEQYF
j_gene: TRBJ1-5; abundance: -; v_gene: TRBV30; d_gene: TRBD1; CDR3nt: TGTGTCTGGAAAGGGGGCACGGATCAGCCCCAGCATTTT; CDR3aa: CVWKGGTDQPQHF
j_gene: TRBJ1-5; abundance: -; v_gene: TRBV7-1; d_gene: TRBD1; CDR3nt: TGTGCCAGCAGCAAGACAGGGGCATCAGAGGAAGATCAGCCCCAGCATTTT; CDR3aa: CASSKTGASEEDQPQHF
j_gene: TRBJ2-1; abundance: -; v_gene: TRBV19; d_gene: TRBD2; CDR3nt: TGTGCCAGTAGTATATACCCTAGCGGGAGGGCACGTAATGAGCAGTTCTTC; CDR3aa: CASSIYPSGRARNEQFF
j_gene: TRBJ2-7; abundance: -; v_gene: TRBV28; d_gene: -; CDR3nt: TGTGCCAGCACCCTCCGCGCCCTACCCTACGAGCAGTACTTC; CDR3aa: CASTLRALPYEQYF
j_gene: TRBJ2-7; abundance: -; v_gene: TRBV28; d_gene: TRBD2; CDR3nt: TGTGCCAGCAGTTTAGGGGCTAGCGGCTACGAGCAGTACTTC; CDR3aa: CASSLGASGYEQYF
j_gene: TRBJ1-5; abundance: -; v_gene: TRBV19; d_gene: -; CDR3nt: TGTGCCAGTAGTACCTCTACGGGGGGGAATAACCAGCCCCAGCATTTT; CDR3aa: CASSTSTGGNNQPQHF
j_gene: TRBJ2-1; abundance: -; v_gene: TRBV30; d_gene: TRBD2; CDR3nt: TGTGCCTGGGATCGACTAGCGACCTACAATGAGCAGTTCTTC; CDR3aa: CAWDRLATYNEQFF
j_gene: TRBJ2-7; abundance: -; v_gene: TRBV28; d_gene: -; CDR3nt: TGTGCCAGCAGTTTTTTCGGCTACGAGCAGTACTTC; CDR3aa: CASSFFGYEQYF
j_gene: TRBJ1-1; abundance: -; v_gene: TRBV7-4; d_gene: -; CDR3nt: TGTGCCAGCAGCTTAGGGTATGACACTGAAGCTTTCTTT; CDR3aa: CASSLGYDTEAFF
j_gene: TRBJ1-5; abundance: -; v_gene: TRBV19; d_gene: TRBD1; CDR3nt: TGTGCCAGTTGCCACCGGGACAGACTAAATCAGCCCCAGCATTTT; CDR3aa: CASCHRDRLNQPQHF
j_gene: TRBJ2-1; abundance: -; v_gene: TRBV12-5; d_gene: -; CDR3nt: TGTGCTAGTGGTTTGGCCCCGGGGCAGGGGGGCAATGAGCAGTTCTTC; CDR3aa: CASGLAPGQGGNEQFF
j_gene: TRBJ2-2; abundance: -; v_gene: TRBV6-8; d_gene: TRBD1; CDR3nt: TGTGCCATAAGGGGGGACAGGGAGAACACCGGGGAGCTGTTTTTT; CDR3aa: CAIRGDRENTGELFF
j_gene: TRBJ2-2; abundance: -; v_gene: TRBV18; d_gene: -; CDR3nt: TGTGCCAGCTCACCGCAGCAGGACACCGGGGAGCTGTTTTTT; CDR3aa: CASSPQQDTGELFF
j_gene: TRBJ2-5; abundance: -; v_gene: TRBV28; d_gene: TRBD2; CDR3nt: TGTGCCAGCAGTTTATTTCCGGGGGGAGGTATAGACCAGTACTTC; CDR3aa: CASSLFPGGGIDQYF
j_gene: TRBJ2-2; abundance: -; v_gene: TRBV23-1; d_gene: -; CDR3nt: TGCGCCAGCAGCTGGGGGAACACCGGGGAGCTGTTTTTT; CDR3aa: CASSWGNTGELFF
j_gene: TRBJ2-6; abundance: -; v_gene: TRBV15; d_gene: TRBD1; CDR3nt: TGTGCCACCAGCACCTTACAGGGGACGAGCTCTGGGGCCAACGTCCTGACTTTC; CDR3aa: CATSTLQGTSSGANVLTF
j_gene: TRBJ2-2; abundance: -; v_gene: TRBV11-3; d_gene: -; CDR3nt: TGTGCCAGCAGCTGGAACAGGGTATCGCGGGAGCTGTTTTTT; CDR3aa: CASSWNRVSRELFF
j_gene: TRBJ2-1; abundance: -; v_gene: TRBV5-1; d_gene: TRBD1; CDR3nt: TGCGCCAGCAGCTTACCCAGGGGGCACAATGAGCAGTTCTTC; CDR3aa: CASSLPRGHNEQFF
j_gene: TRBJ2-7; abundance: -; v_gene: TRBV30; d_gene: TRBD2; CDR3nt: TGTGCCTGGAGTGTACGAGTAGCGGGAGCCTACGAGCAGTACTTC; CDR3aa: CAWSVRVAGAYEQYF
j_gene: TRBJ2-1; abundance: -; v_gene: TRBV28; d_gene: TRBD1; CDR3nt: TGTGCCAGCAGTTGGGGCGACAGGGTGAGCTACAATGAGCAGTTCTTC; CDR3aa: CASSWGDRVSYNEQFF
j_gene: TRBJ2-5; abundance: -; v_gene: TRBV6-4; d_gene: -; CDR3nt: TGTGCCATCAAGGGTGCAGAGACCCAGTACTTC; CDR3aa: CAIKGAETQYF